The 7 T cell receptor beta chains listed next were all sequenced from one sample in a study of radiotherapy plus CTLA-4 blockade in lung cancer. TCRdb's table, derived via immunoSEQ multiplex PCR, lists solely in-frame clones and lacks some. This sample has approximately 97,000 clones, with about 83% found just once. The sequencing used peripheral blood, collected from a patient treated with radiotherapy plus ipilimumab. Receptor source: a human donor with non-small cell lung cancer who had stable disease on radiotherapy plus ipilimumab.

This chain connects TRBV28 to TRBJ2-1; TRBD1 might be the D (5 bases). Trimming shortened V by 10 bases and J by 0 bases, and 16 bases separated the two germline ends. Germline CDR1 and CDR2: MDHEN and SYDVKM. This CDR3 is built from 15 residues. This chain's CDR3 is CATFGQGSSYNEQFF. The CDR3 DNA is TGTGCCACCTTTGGGCAGGGCAGCTCCTACAATGAGCAGTTCTTC. The full variable domain, rest sourced from reference TRBV28 and TRBJ2-1, is DVKVTQSSRYLVKRTGEKVFLECVQDMDHENMFWYRQDPGLGLRLIYFSYDVKMKEKGDIPEGYSVSREKKERFSLILESASTNQTSMYLCATFGQGSSYNEQFFGPGTRLTVL.

The V call is TRBV7-2, the J call TRBJ1-5; no firm D call. There are 14 residues in the CDR3. V was pared by 5 bases and J by 6 bases, with 14 bases between. Per the germline V gene, CDR1 is SGHTA and CDR2 is FQGNSA. The CDR3 DNA follows: TGTGCCAGCAGCGCGGGATTTTTCACTCAGCCCCAGCATTTT. The encoded protein is CASSAGFFTQPQHF.

The CDR3 coding sequence is TGTGCCAGCAGCGCCGGGACAGGGAAAGAAAAACTGTTTTTT. Its translation: CASSAGTGKEKLFF. The chain employs TRBV28 and TRBJ1-4, with 9 bases that match TRBD1. Germline CDR1 reads MDHEN; CDR2 reads SYDVKM. The CDR3 loop spans 14 amino acids. V trimming: 6 bases; J trimming: 8 bases; junction bases outside the gene matches: 7.

This chain connects TRBV7-3 to TRBJ2-1, with D tentatively TRBD2 (6 bases). The CDR3 is made up of 13 amino acids. Trimming cost V 5 bases and J 6 bases, with 11 bases left between them. Looked up from germline, CDR1 is SGHTA and CDR2 is FQGTGA. The CDR3 nucleotides are TGTGCCAGCAGCCCGGGACTTTTCAATGAGCAGTTCTTC. Translating gives CASSPGLFNEQFF.

The chain has TRBV2 and TRBJ2-3; possibly TRBD2 for D (5 bases). Germline CDR1 and CDR2: SNHLY and FYNNEI. Trimming removed 3 bases at V and 6 bases at J, with 13 bases between. The CDR3 runs 14 residues. CDR3 in DNA: TGTGCCAGCAGTGACCTAGCCCGACGGGATACGCAGTATTTT. It translates to CASSDLARRDTQYF.

This clone came up a few times. The chain uses TRBV28 and TRBJ2-5; 8 bases are a match to TRBD2. V gave up 2 bases and J gave up 4 bases; unmatched junction bases: 3. From germline, CDR1 is MDHEN and CDR2 SYDVKM. The CDR3 has 14 residues. Here the CDR3 DNA reads TGTGCCAGCAGTTTAGCTGCGGGAGGAGAGACCCAGTACTTC. It codes for CASSLAAGGETQYF.

The CDR3 coding sequence is TGTGCCAGCAGTTTTGTGAAGTCCTATAATTCACCCCTCCACTTT. Its translation is CASSFVKSYNSPLHF. This chain joins TRBV28 and TRBJ1-6; D call uncertain. The CDR3 has 15 residues. V lost 3 bases, J lost 1 base, and 7 bases lay in between. Germline assignment: CDR1 MDHEN and CDR2 SYDVKM.